This T cell receptor (beta chain) emerged from a study of blood T cell repertoires in COVID-19. Whole-study context: Sources were T cells, B-cell-depleted T cells, or PBMCs; the material itself was cDNA or gDNA.

Authors' processing steps: By means of reference gene primer amplification, nucleated cell counts were estimated. Sequenced by immunoSEQ multiplex PCR; TCRdb stores in-frame clones only, minus some. V, J and clone size are those of that table, while D and trimming were read from the DNA. This sample has about 220,000 clones, with roughly 75% found just once. This CDR3 has 13 amino acids. V was trimmed by 7 bases and J by 4 bases, leaving 12 bases between them. The gene calls are TRBV12-3 or TRBV12-4 and TRBJ2-3, with D perhaps TRBD1 (6 bases). The origin of this receptor is a woman between 65 and 79 years old with acute or convalescent COVID-19. The sample was peripheral blood. DNA of the CDR3: TGTGCCAGCAACACAGGGTTTGCAGATACGCAGTATTTT. Amino acids: CASNTGFADTQYF.